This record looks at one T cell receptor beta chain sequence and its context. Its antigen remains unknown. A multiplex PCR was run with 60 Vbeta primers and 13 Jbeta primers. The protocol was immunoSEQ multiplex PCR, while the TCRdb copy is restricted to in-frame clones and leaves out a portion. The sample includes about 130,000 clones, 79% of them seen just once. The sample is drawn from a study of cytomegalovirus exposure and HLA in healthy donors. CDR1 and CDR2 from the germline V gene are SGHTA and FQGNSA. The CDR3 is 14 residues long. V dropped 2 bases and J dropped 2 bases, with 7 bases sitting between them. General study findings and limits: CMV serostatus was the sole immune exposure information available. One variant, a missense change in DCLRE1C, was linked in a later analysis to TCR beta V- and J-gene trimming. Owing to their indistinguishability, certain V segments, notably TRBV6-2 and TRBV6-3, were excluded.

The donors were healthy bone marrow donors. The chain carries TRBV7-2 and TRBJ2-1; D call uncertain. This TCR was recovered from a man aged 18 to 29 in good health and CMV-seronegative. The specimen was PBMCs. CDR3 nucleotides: TGTGCCAGCAGCTTAATAGGAGCCTACAATGAGCAGTTCTTC. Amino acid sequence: CASSLIGAYNEQFF.